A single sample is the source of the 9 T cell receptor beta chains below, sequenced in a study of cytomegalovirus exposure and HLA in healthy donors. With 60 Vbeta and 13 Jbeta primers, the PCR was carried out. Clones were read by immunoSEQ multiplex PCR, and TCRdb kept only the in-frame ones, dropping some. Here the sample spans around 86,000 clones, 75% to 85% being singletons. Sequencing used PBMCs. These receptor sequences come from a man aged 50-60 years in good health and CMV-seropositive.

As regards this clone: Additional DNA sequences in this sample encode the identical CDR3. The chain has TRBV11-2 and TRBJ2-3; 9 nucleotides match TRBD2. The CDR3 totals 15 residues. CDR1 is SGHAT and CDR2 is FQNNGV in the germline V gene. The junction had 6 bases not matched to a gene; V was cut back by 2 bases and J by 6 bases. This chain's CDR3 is CASSLRAGGTDTQYF. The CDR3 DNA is TGTGCCAGCAGCTTAAGAGCGGGAGGTACGGATACGCAGTATTTT. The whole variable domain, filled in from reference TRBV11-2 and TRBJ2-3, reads EAGVAQSPRYKIIEKRQSVAFWCNPISGHATLYWYQQILGQGPKLLIQFQNNGVVDDSQLPKDRFSAERLKGVDSTLKIQPAKLEDSAVYLCASSLRAGGTDTQYFGPGTRLTVL.

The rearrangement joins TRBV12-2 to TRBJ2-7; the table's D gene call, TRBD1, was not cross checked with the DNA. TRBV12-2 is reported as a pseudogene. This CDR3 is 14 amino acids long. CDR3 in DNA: TGTGCAAGTCGCTCCATGGGGGCAGCTTACGAGCAGTACTTC. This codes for CASRSMGAAYEQYF.

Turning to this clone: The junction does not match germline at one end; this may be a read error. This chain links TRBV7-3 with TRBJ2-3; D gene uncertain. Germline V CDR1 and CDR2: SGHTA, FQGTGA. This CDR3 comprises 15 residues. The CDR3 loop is CSSSLTAARLDTQYF. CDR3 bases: TGTTCCAGCAGCTTAACGGCGGCGCGGTTAGATACGCAGTATTTT.

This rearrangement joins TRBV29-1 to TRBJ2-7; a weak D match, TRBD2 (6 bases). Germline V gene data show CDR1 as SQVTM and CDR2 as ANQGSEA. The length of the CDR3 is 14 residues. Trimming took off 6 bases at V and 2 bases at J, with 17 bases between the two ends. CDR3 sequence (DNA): TGCAGCGTAAGGTTGCGGGATGGCCCCTACGAGCAGTACTTC. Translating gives CSVRLRDGPYEQYF.

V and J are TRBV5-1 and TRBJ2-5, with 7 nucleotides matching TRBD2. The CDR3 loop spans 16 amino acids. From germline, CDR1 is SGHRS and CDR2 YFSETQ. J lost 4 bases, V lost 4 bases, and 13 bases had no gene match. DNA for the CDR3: TGCGCCAGCAGCCTTAGGTTCCCAGCGGGACGAGAGACCCAGTACTTC. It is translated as CASSLRFPAGRETQYF. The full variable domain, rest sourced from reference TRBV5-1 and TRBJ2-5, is KAGVTQTPRYLIKTRGQQVTLSCSPISGHRSVSWYQQTPGQGLQFLFEYFSETQRNKGNFPGRFSGRQFSNSRSEMNVSTLELGDSALYLCASSLRFPAGRETQYFGPGTRLLVL.

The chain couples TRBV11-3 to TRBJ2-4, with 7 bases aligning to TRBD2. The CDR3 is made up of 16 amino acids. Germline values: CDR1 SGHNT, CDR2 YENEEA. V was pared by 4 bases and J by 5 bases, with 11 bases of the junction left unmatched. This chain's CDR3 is CASSYQGGLAENIQYF. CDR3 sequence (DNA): TGTGCCAGCAGCTATCAGGGAGGTCTAGCGGAAAACATTCAGTACTTC.

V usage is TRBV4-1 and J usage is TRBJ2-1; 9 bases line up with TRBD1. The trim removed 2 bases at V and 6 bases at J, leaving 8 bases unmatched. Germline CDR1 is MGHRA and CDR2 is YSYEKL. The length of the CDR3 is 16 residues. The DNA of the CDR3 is TGCGCCAGCAGCCAAAGCGAAGGGACAGGGTTCAATGAGCAGTTCTTC. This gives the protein CASSQSEGTGFNEQFF.

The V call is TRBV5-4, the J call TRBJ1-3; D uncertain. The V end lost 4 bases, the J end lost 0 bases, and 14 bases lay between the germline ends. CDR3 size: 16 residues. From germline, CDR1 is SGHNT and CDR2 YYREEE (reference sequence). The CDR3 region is CASSRAAEISGNTIYF. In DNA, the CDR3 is TGTGCCAGCAGCAGAGCAGCGGAGATCTCTGGAAACACCATATATTTT.

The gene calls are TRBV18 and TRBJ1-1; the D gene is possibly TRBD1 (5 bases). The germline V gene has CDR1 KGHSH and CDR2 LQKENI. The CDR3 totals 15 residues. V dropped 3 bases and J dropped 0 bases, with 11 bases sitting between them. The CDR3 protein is CASSPRGGVNTEAFF. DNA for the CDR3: TGTGCCAGCTCACCCCGGGGGGGGGTGAACACTGAAGCTTTCTTT. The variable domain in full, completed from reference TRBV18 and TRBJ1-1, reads NAGVMQNPRHLVRRRGQEARLRCSPMKGHSHVYWYRQLPEEGLKFMVYLQKENIIDESGMPKERFSAEFPKEGPSILRIQQVVRGDSAAYFCASSPRGGVNTEAFFGQGTRLTVV.